The 22 T cell receptor beta chains below all came from one sample that was sequenced in a study of T-cell memory formation after mild COVID-19 (dated by TCRdb to about 2021). Library preparation was by 5' RACE. These reads were obtained on an Illumina NovaSeq 6000. The public reads were reprocessed in TCRdb via fastp at Q25 and MiXCR, keeping in-frame beta chains. Identical CDR3 protein sequences are pooled into one entry, listed with their most common genes and DNA. This sample comprises 100,000 or so distinct CDR3 sequences, around 10% of them detected only once. The top ten clones comprise about 40% of the sample. Sequenced input: PBMCs or a T cell subset sorted from them (not recorded which). The receptors stem from a man aged 18 to 29 who had mild COVID-19 (a few samples of this study predate the infection). The sample titles of this study are shuffled in the database, so cell type and time point are left out; the donor was told from shared clones.

This chain uses TRBV27 with TRBJ2-1; TRBD2 might be the D (6 bases). V was trimmed by 2 bases and J by 6 bases, leaving 8 bases between them. CDR1 is MNHEY, CDR2 SMNVEV, per germline (reference sequence). The CDR3 length is 13 residues. The CDR3 is CASSLVLANEQFF. Written as DNA, the CDR3 is TGTGCCAGCAGTTTAGTACTAGCCAATGAGCAGTTCTTC.

This clonotype was detected ten times or more. The CDR3 protein is CASSSNRQKPSSGANVLTF. In DNA form, the CDR3 reads TGTGCCAGCAGCTCCAACAGACAGAAGCCTAGCTCTGGGGCCAACGTCCTGACTTTC. The chain links TRBV7-9 to TRBJ2-6; weak D call: TRBD1 (5 bases). Per the germline V gene, CDR1 is SEHNR and CDR2 is FQNEAQ (reference sequence). Trimming stripped 4 bases from V and 0 bases from J, with 19 bases between. The CDR3 runs 19 residues.

This clonotype was detected only a few times. The V gene is TRBV10-3, the J gene TRBJ2-3; D unclear. V lost 3 bases and J lost 0, with 10 bases in between. CDR3 length: 15 residues. In germline, CDR1 is ENHRY, CDR2 SYGVKD. CDR3 nucleotides: TGTGCCATCAGTGAAAGGGCCCAAAGCACAGATACGCAGTATTTT. This codes for CAISERAQSTDTQYF.

This rearrangement joins TRBV6-5 to TRBJ1-1; the D gene is possibly TRBD1 (6 bases). Germline V gene sequence: CDR1 MNHEY, CDR2 SVGAGI. Between the trimmed V and J ends, which lost 11 bases and 1 base, there was a span of 17 bases. The CDR3 sequence is 14 residues long. The CDR3 nucleotides read TGTGCCGGTCAGATCGGACAGAAGAACACTGAAGCTTTCTTT. Its protein is CAGQIGQKNTEAFF.

This clonotype was observed a few times. The J gene is TRBJ1-5, the V gene TRBV12-3 or TRBV12-4; perhaps TRBD1 as D (6 bases). CDR3 size: 14 residues. Trimming shortened V by 1 base and J by 6 bases, and 10 bases separated the two germline ends. This chain's CDR3 is CASSLGGLSQPQHF. The CDR3 nucleotides are TGTGCCAGCAGTTTAGGGGGGCTCAGTCAGCCCCAGCATTTT.

This clonotype appeared a few times. The chain is built from TRBV7-2 and TRBJ2-1; 7 bases are a match to TRBD2. Germline V CDR1 and CDR2: SGHTA, FQGNSA. V shed 3 bases and J 6 bases; nucleotides not matched to a gene: 2. The CDR3 loop spans 13 amino acids. The CDR3 nucleotides are TGTGCCAGCAGCTTCGGACTAGTCAATGAGCAGTTCTTC. Translated, it gives CASSFGLVNEQFF.

Only a few counts were recorded for this clonotype. The rearrangement uses TRBV4-1 and TRBJ1-1; D is unresolved. The ends were cut back, 2 bases at V and 0 bases at J, with 16 bases in the middle. Looked up from germline, CDR1 is MGHRA and CDR2 is YSYEKL. There are 17 residues in the CDR3. CDR3 residues: CASSQYSGRTMNTEAFF. The CDR3 DNA sequence: TGCGCCAGCAGCCAATATTCGGGCAGAACCATGAACACTGAAGCTTTCTTT.

V gene TRBV7-2 combines with J gene TRBJ1-6, with a possible D match to TRBD1 (5 bases). The ends were cut back, 1 base at V and 8 bases at J, with 18 bases in the middle. Germline values: CDR1 SGHTA, CDR2 FQGNSA. CDR3 length equals 17 residues. The CDR3 DNA sequence: TGTGCCAGCAGCTTAGGCGTGGGGCCAGGGCCGGATTCACCCCTCCACTTT. Protein sequence: CASSLGVGPGPDSPLHF.

This sequence joins TRBV12-3 or TRBV12-4 and TRBJ2-3; D may be TRBD1 (7 bases). Between the trimmed V and J ends, which lost 1 base and 4 bases, there was a span of 12 bases. The CDR3 is 15 residues long. The CDR3 DNA is TGTGCCAGCAGTTTAGGCCAGGGGGGCCCAGATACGCAGTATTTT. This sequence encodes CASSLGQGGPDTQYF.

The J gene is TRBJ1-3, the V gene TRBV5-5; possibly TRBD1 for D (6 bases). V lost 2 bases and J lost 3, with 15 bases in between. This CDR3 contains 16 residues. The V gene's germline CDR1 is SGHKS and CDR2 YYEKEE (reference sequence). Here the CDR3 reads CASSFSAGANGNTIYF. The DNA of the CDR3 is TGTGCCAGCAGCTTCTCGGCAGGGGCTAATGGAAACACCATATATTTT.

This clonotype was detected a few times. The rearrangement uses TRBV7-3 and TRBJ2-1, with D possibly TRBD2 on 6 matching bases. V lost 2 bases and J lost 6, with 14 bases in between. The CDR3 contains 15 residues. CDR1 is SGHTA and CDR2 is FQGTGA in the germline V gene. CDR3 nucleotide sequence: TGTGCCAGCAGCTTACAATCGGGGGAAGGCAATGAGCAGTTCTTC. Residues: CASSLQSGEGNEQFF.

The chain uses TRBV14 and TRBJ2-7, with TRBD1 as a possible D gene (6 bases). This CDR3 has 13 amino acids. V lost 1 base and J lost 5, with 9 bases in between. The germline V gene encodes CDR1 SGHDN and CDR2 FVKESK. The CDR3 DNA is TGTGCCAGCAGCCAAGGGGGGCCCCACGAGCAGTACGTC. Translation gives CASSQGGPHEQYV.

The chain joins TRBV29-1 to TRBJ2-3; D is possibly TRBD2 (6 bases). Germline lookup yields CDR1 SQVTM and CDR2 ANQGSEA. The CDR3 contains 13 residues. V lost 2 bases and J 8 bases, leaving 14 bases between the germline ends. For the CDR3, the DNA is TGCAGCGTTGAAACGGAGGCCGGGGGTACGCAGTATTTT. Amino acids: CSVETEAGGTQYF.

This clonotype was counted only a few times. V usage is TRBV7-8 and J usage is TRBJ1-1, with D unresolved. CDR3 length equals 15 residues. V was trimmed by 2 bases and J by 1 base, leaving 11 bases between them. Per germline, CDR1 SGHVS and CDR2 FQNEAQ. CDR3 amino acids: CASSLFGTGNTEAFF. The CDR3 DNA is TGTGCCAGCAGCTTATTCGGTACGGGGAACACTGAAGCTTTCTTT.

The chain carries TRBV6-4 and TRBJ2-1; the D gene could be TRBD1 or TRBD2 (6 bases each). The CDR3 length is 14 residues. Germline V gene sequence: CDR1 MRHNA, CDR2 SNTAGT. V was clipped by 2 bases and J by 4 bases, with 9 bases between them. The CDR3 region is CASSDRGDYNEQFF. CDR3 coding DNA: TGTGCCAGCAGTGACAGGGGGGATTACAATGAGCAGTTCTTC.

This clonotype has only a few counts. The chain is built from TRBV7-9 and TRBJ2-2; D could derive from TRBD1 or TRBD2 (5 bases each). V dropped 4 bases and J dropped 0 bases, with 15 bases sitting between them. The CDR3 runs 17 residues. The germline gives CDR1 SEHNR, CDR2 FQNEAQ (reference sequence). CDR3 sequence: CASSYRRGRANTGELFF. The DNA for the CDR3 is TGTGCCAGCAGCTATCGTCGGGGCAGAGCGAACACCGGGGAGCTGTTTTTT.

This clonotype came up a few times. This chain connects TRBV4-2 to TRBJ1-1; TRBD1 aligns across 7 bases. Unmatched junction bases numbered 9, after V lost 7 bases and J lost 4 bases. The CDR3 spans 14 residues. Germline CDR1 LGHNA, CDR2 YNFKEQ. The CDR3 region is CASTRTGGITEAFF. The CDR3 nucleotides are TGTGCCAGCACGCGGACAGGCGGAATCACTGAAGCTTTCTTT.

V gene TRBV4-3 combines with J gene TRBJ1-3; no firm D call. Germline CDR1 is LGHNA and CDR2 is YSLEER. The length of the CDR3 is 15 residues. Trimming left V 1 base short and J 2 bases short, with 9 bases between. CDR3 coding DNA: TGCGCCAGCAGCCAAGGGGCAGCAGCTGGAAACACCATATATTTT. This codes for CASSQGAAAGNTIYF.

This sequence joins TRBV7-8 and TRBJ2-7, with D perhaps matching TRBD2 (5 bases). V dropped 3 bases and J dropped 6 bases, with 12 bases sitting between them. The germline gives CDR1 SGHVS, CDR2 FQNEAQ. The CDR3 runs 13 residues. This CDR3 is CASSFSRTAEQYF. As DNA, the CDR3 is TGTGCCAGCAGCTTTAGTCGGACTGCCGAGCAGTACTTC.

The chain couples TRBV9 to TRBJ1-4; D uncertain. The CDR3 sequence is 14 residues long. V lost 2 bases and J lost 0, with 5 bases in between. Germline V gene sequence: CDR1 SGDLS, CDR2 YYNGEE. The CDR3 nucleotides are TGTGCCAGCAGCGTCGGTACAACTAATGAAAAACTGTTTTTT. Translating it yields CASSVGTTNEKLFF.

This clonotype was detected ten times or more. The V call is TRBV5-1, the J call TRBJ2-5; 8 bases agree with TRBD2. The V gene's germline CDR1 is SGHRS and CDR2 YFSETQ. Trimming at V came to 3 bases and at J to 1 base, leaving 5 bases not matched to a gene. The CDR3 covers 15 residues. CDR3 DNA: TGCGCCAGCAGCTGGACTAGCTCGGTCCAAGAGACCCAGTACTTC. This translates into CASSWTSSVQETQYF. The full variable domain, with the rest looked up from reference TRBV5-1 and TRBJ2-5, is KAGVTQTPRYLIKTRGQQVTLSCSPISGHRSVSWYQQTPGQGLQFLFEYFSETQRNKGNFPGRFSGRQFSNSRSEMNVSTLELGDSALYLCASSWTSSVQETQYFGPGTRLLVL.

This clonotype was seen at least ten times. The chain has TRBV20-1 and TRBJ2-7; D is possibly TRBD2 (6 bases). Germline V gives CDR1 DFQATT, CDR2 SNEGSKA (reference sequence). This CDR3 is 13 amino acids long. Trimming stripped 3 bases from V and 4 bases from J, with 13 bases between. The CDR3 loop reads CSARTRFEYEQYV. CDR3 DNA: TGCAGTGCTAGGACTAGGTTCGAATACGAGCAGTACGTC.